A single sample gave rise to the 21 T cell receptor beta chains below, sequenced in a study of blood T cell repertoires in COVID-19. TCRdb's copy holds only in-frame clones and misses some; the assay was immunoSEQ multiplex PCR. Among around 260,000 clones listed, less than 85% were seen once. The sequencing sample was made of peripheral blood. The receptors stem from a man aged 55 to 70 who had recovered from COVID-19.

The gene calls are TRBV27 and TRBJ2-7; no reliable D call. The length of the CDR3 is 15 residues. The germline V gene encodes CDR1 MNHEY and CDR2 SMNVEV (reference sequence). Trimming left V 1 base short and J 6 bases short, with 16 bases between. CDR3: CASSLLGLRGSEQYF. CDR3 coding DNA: TGTGCCAGCAGTTTATTGGGTTTACGAGGATCCGAGCAGTACTTC.

This clone was seen a handful of times. The CDR3 loop reads CATSRIQGSNTGELFF. In DNA form, the CDR3 reads TGTGCCACCAGTCGTATCCAGGGGTCGAACACCGGGGAGCTGTTTTTT. V usage is TRBV24-1 and J usage is TRBJ2-2; weak D call: TRBD1 (6 bases). Trimming removed 6 bases from V and 0 bases from J, with 13 bases in between. The CDR3 is 16 amino acids. CDR1 KGHDR and CDR2 SFDVKD come from the germline V gene.

The rearrangement uses TRBV11-2 and TRBJ2-7, with D perhaps matching TRBD2 (5 bases). Germline lookup yields CDR1 SGHAT and CDR2 FQNNGV. With 5 bases removed from V and 5 bases from J, the gap between germline ends came to 16 bases. This CDR3 region has 14 residues. CDR3 DNA sequence: TGTGCCAGCAGCCAGATGAGGGTAATGAACGAGCAGTACTTC. It is translated as CASSQMRVMNEQYF. The variable domain in full, with the rest retrieved from reference TRBV11-2 and TRBJ2-7, is EAGVAQSPRYKIIEKRQSVAFWCNPISGHATLYWYQQILGQGPKLLIQFQNNGVVDDSQLPKDRFSAERLKGVDSTLKIQPAKLEDSAVYLCASSQMRVMNEQYFGPGTRLTVT.

A few counts support this clone. This chain joins TRBV10-3 and TRBJ1-5; tentative D call: TRBD1 (5 bases). The CDR3 is made up of 13 amino acids. The germline V and J ends were trimmed by 3 bases and 6 bases, with 9 bases remaining between them. Germline CDR1 and CDR2: ENHRY and SYGVKD. This CDR3 reads CAISDTDSQPQHF. Here the CDR3 DNA reads TGTGCCATCAGTGATACCGACAGTCAGCCCCAGCATTTT.

The chain carries TRBV5-6 and TRBJ1-2; no clear D. This CDR3 contains 11 residues. Germline V gives CDR1 SGHDT, CDR2 YYEEEE. V was clipped by 3 bases and J by 2 bases, with 2 bases between them. The CDR3 DNA reads TGTGCCAGCAGCTCAAACTATGGCTACACCTTC. Its translation is CASSSNYGYTF.

The chain has TRBV10-3 and TRBJ1-3; possible D gene TRBD1, 5 bases. CDR3 length: 13 amino acids. Trimming left V 8 bases short and J 1 base short, with 9 bases between. Germline assignment: CDR1 ENHRY and CDR2 SYGVKD. Here the CDR3 reads CAIGQGSGNTIYF. The CDR3 bases are TGTGCCATCGGCCAGGGATCTGGAAACACCATATATTTT.

This chain uses TRBV7-7 with TRBJ2-5; a weak D match, TRBD1 (6 bases). This CDR3 has 16 amino acids. Trimming cost V 1 base and J 5 bases, with 17 bases left between them. Germline V lookup: CDR1 SSHAT, CDR2 FNYEAQ (reference sequence). CDR3 loop: CASSLGGQGGMETQYF. The CDR3 bases are TGTGCCAGCAGCTTAGGGGGGCAGGGTGGCATGGAGACCCAGTACTTC.

V usage is TRBV19 and J usage is TRBJ2-1; 11 bases match TRBD2. The CDR3 spans 16 residues. CDR1 is LNHDA, CDR2 SQIVND, per germline (reference sequence). The V gene end was trimmed by 5 bases and the J gene end by 5 bases; junction bases not matched to a gene: 8. The DNA of the CDR3 is TGTGCCAGTAGTTCCTTAGCGGGAGGGCGGGACAATGAGCAGTTCTTC. Residues: CASSSLAGGRDNEQFF.

This clone came up once. The V and J genes are TRBV2 and TRBJ2-1, with 12 bases that match TRBD2. This CDR3 region has 16 residues. V was pared by 4 bases and J by 6 bases, with 7 bases of the junction left unmatched. In germline, CDR1 is SNHLY, CDR2 FYNNEI. CDR3 in amino acids: CASSARTSGTGNEQFF. DNA of the CDR3: TGTGCCAGCAGTGCAAGGACTAGCGGGACAGGCAATGAGCAGTTCTTC.

The chain uses TRBV7-9 and TRBJ2-3; 8 positions match TRBD1. CDR1 and CDR2 (germline): SEHNR, FQNEAQ (reference sequence). The V and J ends lost 4 bases and 0 bases, in that order; junction bases with no gene match: 0. The CDR3 runs 14 residues. CDR3 in DNA: TGTGCCAGCAGCTGGACAGGGAGCACAGATACGCAGTATTTT. Its translation: CASSWTGSTDTQYF.

This clone was seen more than once but under ten times. This chain joins TRBV2 and TRBJ1-4, with 9 bases that match TRBD1. Germline lookup yields CDR1 SNHLY and CDR2 FYNNEI. J was trimmed by 8 bases and V by 4 bases; bases with no gene match: 11. This CDR3 comprises 16 residues. The CDR3 loop is CASSAGTGGLREKLFF. CDR3 coding DNA: TGTGCCAGCAGTGCCGGCACAGGGGGCTTGAGGGAAAAACTGTTTTTT.

The chain has TRBV24-1 and TRBJ2-7; TRBD1 matches 9 bases. The CDR3 has 15 residues. Germline assignment: CDR1 KGHDR and CDR2 SFDVKD. The V gene end was trimmed by 1 base and the J gene end by 7 bases; junction bases not matched to a gene: 7. As DNA, the CDR3 is TGTGCCACCAGTGATTTAGGGACAGGGTTGGAGGAGCAGTACTTC. The encoded protein is CATSDLGTGLEEQYF.

The chain couples TRBV5-1 to TRBJ1-1, with 7 bases matching TRBD1. Germline loops: CDR1 SGHRS, CDR2 YFSETQ. This CDR3 is built from 17 residues. V gave up 3 bases and J gave up 1 base; unmatched junction bases: 12. This chain's CDR3 is CASSSGPRQGSNTEAFF. The CDR3 nucleotides read TGCGCCAGCAGCTCGGGACCGAGACAGGGCTCGAACACTGAAGCTTTCTTT. Filled out from reference TRBV5-1 and TRBJ1-1, the complete variable domain reads KAGVTQTPRYLIKTRGQQVTLSCSPISGHRSVSWYQQTPGQGLQFLFEYFSETQRNKGNFPGRFSGRQFSNSRSEMNVSTLELGDSALYLCASSSGPRQGSNTEAFFGQGTRLTVV.

The chain couples TRBV7-6 to TRBJ1-1, with unresolved D. The germline V and J ends were trimmed by 5 bases and 0 bases, with 13 bases remaining between them. Germline V gives CDR1 SGHVS, CDR2 FNYEAQ. There are 15 residues in the CDR3. This CDR3 is CASSAQLELNTEAFF. The CDR3, as DNA: TGTGCCAGCAGCGCTCAGTTGGAGTTGAACACTGAAGCTTTCTTT.

The chain joins TRBV3-1 (or the pseudogene TRBV3-2) to TRBJ2-5, with D perhaps matching TRBD2 (7 bases). V was cut by 1 base and J by 5 bases, with 11 bases left in between. The CDR3 sequence is 14 residues long. CDR1 is LGHDT, CDR2 YNNKEL, per germline (reference sequence). CDR3 coding DNA: TGTGCCAGCAGCCAAGCGGGGGGCTATGAGACCCAGTACTTC. Translation gives CASSQAGGYETQYF.

The rearrangement joins TRBV7-2 to TRBJ1-2; D remains ambiguous. Trimming left V 4 bases short and J 0 bases short, with 12 bases between. Per germline, CDR1 SGHTA and CDR2 FQGNSA. The CDR3 is 15 amino acids. Written as DNA, the CDR3 is TGTGCCAGCAGCTCCACCGGGAGTACTAACTATGGCTACACCTTC. Protein product: CASSSTGSTNYGYTF.

The rearrangement links TRBV5-5 to TRBJ2-1; TRBD2 matches at 12 bases. The CDR3 is made up of 15 amino acids. J lost 11 bases, V lost 2 bases, and 8 bases had no gene match. The germline V gene has CDR1 SGHKS and CDR2 YYEKEE (reference sequence). The CDR3 sequence: CASSLGTSGLGKQFF. The CDR3 coding sequence is TGTGCCAGCAGCTTAGGGACTAGCGGGCTTGGGAAGCAGTTCTTC.

This chain links TRBV29-1 with TRBJ2-3; no clear D. Trimming shortened V by 6 bases and J by 1 base, and 14 bases separated the two germline ends. The CDR3 covers 14 residues. Germline V gene data show CDR1 as SQVTM and CDR2 as ANQGSEA. CDR3 protein: CSVCPDTRTDTQYF. The CDR3 coding sequence is TGCAGCGTCTGCCCAGATACCCGCACAGATACGCAGTATTTT.

V usage is TRBV5-1 and J usage is TRBJ2-5, with D unclear. CDR3 size: 13 residues. Between the trimmed V and J ends, which lost 0 bases and 9 bases, there was a span of 12 bases. CDR1 SGHRS and CDR2 YFSETQ come from the germline V gene. CDR3 nucleotides: TGCGCCAGCAGCTTGGTAAGGTCCGAGGCCCAGTACTTC. Its protein product is CASSLVRSEAQYF.

The genes are TRBV6-1 and TRBJ1-2; possibly TRBD1 for D (5 bases). This CDR3 region has 16 residues. Germline loops: CDR1 MNHNS, CDR2 SASEGT. The V and J ends lost 4 bases and 0 bases respectively, with 15 bases between them. The CDR3: CASSAPIGAPNYGYTF. CDR3 DNA: TGTGCCAGCAGTGCGCCCATTGGGGCCCCTAACTATGGCTACACCTTC.

The chain uses TRBV27 and TRBJ1-1; the D gene is possibly TRBD1 (6 bases). V lost 7 bases, J lost 1 base, and 19 bases lay in between. Germline CDR1 reads MNHEY; CDR2 reads SMNVEV (reference sequence). The CDR3 sequence is 16 residues long. Written as DNA, the CDR3 is TGTGCCAGCAACTCAGTGGGCAGGGGCACGAACACTGAAGCTTTCTTT. It is translated as CASNSVGRGTNTEAFF.